This paragraph covers one T cell receptor (beta chain) sequence. Its target is not known. This entry comes from a study of PD-1 blockade in classical Hodgkin lymphoma. Notes on the study in general: By C4D1, CD4+ diversity increased significantly, especially in complete responders. Newly diagnosed patients were said to have less baseline TCR diversity than healthy donors did.

Time point: cycle 4 day 1 (C4D1), after 6 weeks of nivolumab. Patients all relapsed after autologous stem cell transplantation, and there was variation in brentuximab vedotin exposure. Reported best responses ranged across complete response, partial response or progressive disease. This CDR3 is 17 amino acids long. Libraries were prepared by immunoSEQ multiplex PCR; TCRdb keeps only in-frame clonotypes and omits some of them. The table lists about 89,000 clones, about nine tenths of them singletons, with under 3.5% in the top ten. This TCR was recovered from a human donor with classical Hodgkin lymphoma. V usage is TRBV21-1 and J usage is TRBJ2-5; the D call TRBD1 from the table was never checked on the DNA. TRBV21-1 is reported as a pseudogene. Specimen: peripheral blood mononuclear cells (PBMCs), collected before the fourth cycle of nivolumab. As DNA, the CDR3 is TGTGCCAGCAGCAATGACAACAAGGTGCAGGGCCCAGAGACCCAGTACTTC. This encodes CASSNDNKVQGPETQYF.